The rows below give T cell receptor beta chains drawn from one sample of a study of memory CD4+ T cells and cytomegalovirus serostatus. Measured with immunoSEQ multiplex PCR; TCRdb has only the in-frame clones, and not every one. Of 50,000 to 70,000 clones detected, around 79% appear once; the ten largest clones hold about 2.6%. The sample taken for sequencing was memory CD4+ T cells from blood. These TCRs come from an adult in good health and CMV-seropositive. Both conserved end residues are part of each CDR3. Fields, in order: J gene, V gene, clone size, D gene, CDR3 DNA, CDR3 protein. D genes are given only for firm matches. Not all rows give a size; the values are once, few, many and, for expanded clones, a class.

TRBJ2-7,TRBV4-2,-,TRBD2,TGTGCCAGCAGCCAAGAAGATAGCGGGGGGCGAGAGCAGTACTTC,CASSQEDSGGREQYF
TRBJ2-2,TRBV29-1,-,-,TGCAGCGTTGGTAGGGCGAACACCGGGGAGCTGTTTTTT,CSVGRANTGELFF
TRBJ2-5,TRBV30,-,-,TGTGCCTGGAACGCTCGGCAAGAGACCCAGTACTTC,CAWNARQETQYF
TRBJ2-1,TRBV13,once,-,TGTGCCAGCAGCTTGCTGGTTGAGCAGTTCTTC,CASSLLVEQFF
TRBJ2-1,TRBV15,-,-,TGTGCCACCAGCCGATCACTGCCGGCCCGGGGGCAAAGCTCCTACAATGAGCAGTTCTTC,CATSRSLPARGQSSYNEQFF
TRBJ2-7,TRBV13,-,-,TGTGCCAGCAGCTTCCCCCTACGAGGACTGCACGAGCAGTACTTC,CASSFPLRGLHEQYF
TRBJ2-1,TRBV19,few,-,TGTGCCAGTAGTATAGAGAGCTCCTACAATGAGCAGTTCTTC,CASSIESSYNEQFF
TRBJ2-6,TRBV5-4,-,-,TGTGCCAGCAGCTTGTCGAGGCCCCCTGGGGCCAACGTCCTGACTTTC,CASSLSRPPGANVLTF
TRBJ2-5,TRBV28,-,-,TGTGCCAGCAGTTCCATAGCGGCGAGGGGGCAAGAGACCCAGTACTTC,CASSSIAARGQETQYF
TRBJ1-5,TRBV30,many,TRBD1,TGTGCCTGGAGCCGGGACAGCAGCAATCAGCCCCAGCATTTT,CAWSRDSSNQPQHF
TRBJ2-1,TRBV2,-,-,TGTGCCAGCGGGGCGGGATTAGAGCAGTTCTTC,CASGAGLEQFF
TRBJ2-2,TRBV5-6,-,TRBD2,TGTGCCAGCAGCTTCGGTCTAGCGGGAGGGGCTGGCGGGGAGCTGTTTTTT,CASSFGLAGGAGGELFF
TRBJ1-2,TRBV19,-,-,TGTGCCAGTAGTATAGCGGACAGCGGCTATGGCTACACCTTC,CASSIADSGYGYTF
TRBJ1-5,TRBV6-6,-,-,TGTGCCAGCAGTCAGGGGTTTCGAAACAATCAGCCCCAGCATTTT,CASSQGFRNNQPQHF
TRBJ1-1,TRBV5-6,-,-,TGTGCCAGCAGCTTGTGGGTCCGGAACACTGAAGCTTTCTTT,CASSLWVRNTEAFF
TRBJ1-3,TRBV28,-,TRBD1,TGTGCCAGCAGCGGGGGACAGGTCTCTGGAAACACCATATATTTT,CASSGGQVSGNTIYF
TRBJ1-3,TRBV30,-,-,TGTGCCTGGAGTGTAACCGGGCGCGGAAACACCATATATTTT,CAWSVTGRGNTIYF
TRBJ2-5,TRBV28,-,-,TGTGCCAGCAGAGATGCCGTAGCAGGGGAGACCCAGTACTTC,CASRDAVAGETQYF
TRBJ2-3,TRBV28,-,-,TGTGCCAGCAGTTTGGTGAGCACTAGCACAGATACGCAGTATTTT,CASSLVSTSTDTQYF
TRBJ2-1,TRBV19,-,TRBD2,TGTGCCACCGGACTAGCGGGAGGGTACAATGAGCAGTTCTTC,CATGLAGGYNEQFF
TRBJ1-2,TRBV29-1,once,-,TGCAGCGTGAACCAGGGAACCTATGGCTACACCTTC,CSVNQGTYGYTF
TRBJ2-3,TRBV2,-,-,TGTGCCAGCAAAGCGCCCCGCACAGATACGCAGTATTTT,CASKAPRTDTQYF
TRBJ2-3,TRBV7-2,once,-,TGTGCCAGCAGTCATGCCGGCGCAGATACGCAGTATTTT,CASSHAGADTQYF
TRBJ1-1,TRBV5-1,once,TRBD1,TGCGCCAGCAGCTTAACAGGGGAGGCTGAAGCTTTCTTT,CASSLTGEAEAFF
TRBJ2-1,TRBV5-1,-,TRBD2,TGCGCCAGCAGCTTGGCCCCTGGACTAGCGGGGGGAGGGAATGAGCAGTTCTTC,CASSLAPGLAGGGNEQFF
TRBJ2-1,TRBV15,-,-,TGTGCCACCAGCAGAGACGTCAGCTATGAGCAGTTCTTC,CATSRDVSYEQFF
TRBJ2-3,TRBV18,-,TRBD2,TGTGCCAGCTCACCACCGGGACTAGCTACAGATACGCAGTATTTT,CASSPPGLATDTQYF
TRBJ1-5,TRBV7-2,-,-,TGTGCCAGCAGCTTGCAGCTGGGGGAGGATCAGCCCCAGCATTTT,CASSLQLGEDQPQHF
TRBJ2-3,TRBV5-1,few,-,TGCGCCAGCAGCTTGTCAATTACCCCAGATACGCAGTATTTT,CASSLSITPDTQYF
TRBJ2-4,TRBV30,few,-,TGTGCCTTGACAGGAGGGGCCAGCATTCAGTACTTC,CALTGGASIQYF
TRBJ2-2,TRBV6-1,-,TRBD1,TGTGCCAGCGACAGGGCCGCTGCCGGGGAGCTGTTTTTT,CASDRAAAGELFF
TRBJ2-7,TRBV7-2,-,TRBD1,TGTGCCAGCAGCTACGGACAGGGGCAAGGCTACGAGCAGTACTTC,CASSYGQGQGYEQYF
TRBJ2-1,TRBV29-1,-,TRBD1,TGCAGCGTTGAAGGGACTTGGGACAGGTCCTCGAGGGGCTACAATGAGCAGTTCTTC,CSVEGTWDRSSRGYNEQFF
TRBJ2-1,TRBV5-6,-,-,TGTGCCAGCAGCTTGCAGGGTGTCGAGCAGTTCTTC,CASSLQGVEQFF
TRBJ2-5,TRBV19,-,TRBD2,TGTGCCAGTAGGAAACAGGGCGGGGGGGAGACCCAGTACTTC,CASRKQGGGETQYF
TRBJ2-7,TRBV25-1,-,-,TGTGCCAGCAGTATTGAGTGGGGGGCCGAGCAGTACTTC,CASSIEWGAEQYF
TRBJ2-5,TRBV7-2,-,-,TGTGCCAGCAGCTTGGGACCGCCGACCCAGTACTTC,CASSLGPPTQYF
TRBJ1-4,TRBV19,-,-,TGTGCCAGTAGCAGACAGTCAACTAATGAAAAACTGTTTTTT,CASSRQSTNEKLFF
TRBJ1-1,TRBV27,-,-,TGTGCCAGCCGTTTAGGGAGGAGTACCACTGAAGCTTTCTTT,CASRLGRSTTEAFF
TRBJ2-2,TRBV10-3,-,-,TGTGCCATCAGTCCAGAAGTCGGGGAGCTGTTTTTT,CAISPEVGELFF